This entry describes one T cell receptor (beta chain). Antigen: not known. Preparation of the TCRbeta library was carried out with unique molecular identifiers. From the PCR reads, TCRdb called clonotypes with MiXCR, one entry per CDR3 protein. The table shows hundreds of thousands of distinct CDR3 sequences, with about a tenth occurring only once. The source of the sample is a study of T-cell reconstitution after alpha-beta-depleted transplantation in children. Regarding the study as a whole: Approximately two months post-transplant, alpha-beta T cells reportedly originated from several hundred expanded graft clones. When one year had passed after transplant, most T-cell counts and diversity came from newly produced T cells.

Germline-derived CDR1 and CDR2 are SGHTA and FQGNSA. The CDR3 covers 16 residues. Trimming removed 3 bases from V and 4 bases from J; junction bases left unmatched: 8. The V gene is TRBV7-2, the J gene TRBJ2-7, with 11 bases matching TRBD2. This TCR came from a boy under three years old with acute myeloid leukemia, due to receive a stem cell transplant. The material was PBMCs, obtained before TCRalphabeta/CD19-depleted stem cell transplant. The DNA of the CDR3 is TGTGCCAGCAGCTTTGGTCCTAGCGGGAGGCTATACGAGCAGTACTTC. Translating gives CASSFGPSGRLYEQYF.